The clone carrying this T cell receptor (beta chain) is medium-sized by frequency. Its antigen is unidentified. Germline V gives CDR1 SGHVS, CDR2 FNYEAQ. This CDR3 is 15 amino acids long. The source of the sample is a study of T cell clusters in autoimmune cytopenias. As for the study in general: Per sample, median TRB depth was about 52,000 reads, yielding a median approximately 2,400 distinct clonotypes. Regarding the study as a whole: Primary autoimmune cytopenia patients appeared to lack physiological T cell clusters present in healthy donors. TRB repertoire shifts in secondary cytopenia and chronic lymphocytic leukemia mostly reflected lymphoma, not autoimmunity. Comparing secondary cytopenia with chronic lymphocytic leukemia showed no cluster-lack signature, apparently masked by lymphoma repertoire.

Approximately 40,000 genome equivalents of blood DNA were amplified for TRB. TRB rearrangements were amplified by touch-down multiplex PCR with mixed TRB-A/B primers. After re-calling the multiplex PCR reads, TCRdb lists one entry per CDR3 protein, DNA absent. Its table lists about 3,900 distinct CDR3 sequences. Sequencing was carried out using peripheral blood. The source is a human donor with an autoimmune cytopenia or autoimmune hepatitis (not recorded which). The chain recombines TRBV7-6 with TRBJ2-7; TCRdb proposes TRBD1, but this gene call is untestable without DNA. CDR3 loop: CASSLVGRSSYEQYF.